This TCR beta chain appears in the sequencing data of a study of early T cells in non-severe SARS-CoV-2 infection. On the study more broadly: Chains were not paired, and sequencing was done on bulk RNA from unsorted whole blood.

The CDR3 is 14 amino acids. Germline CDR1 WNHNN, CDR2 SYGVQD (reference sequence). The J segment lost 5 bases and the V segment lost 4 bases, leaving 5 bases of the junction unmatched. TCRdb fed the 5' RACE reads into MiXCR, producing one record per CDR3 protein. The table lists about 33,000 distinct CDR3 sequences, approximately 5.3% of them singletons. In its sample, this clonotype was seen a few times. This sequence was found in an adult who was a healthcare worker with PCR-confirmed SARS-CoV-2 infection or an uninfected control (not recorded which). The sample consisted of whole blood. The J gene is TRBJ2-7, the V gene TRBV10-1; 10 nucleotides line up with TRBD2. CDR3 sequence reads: CASSVAGGLDEQYF. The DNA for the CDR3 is TGCGCCAGCAGTGTAGCGGGAGGCCTAGACGAGCAGTACTTC.